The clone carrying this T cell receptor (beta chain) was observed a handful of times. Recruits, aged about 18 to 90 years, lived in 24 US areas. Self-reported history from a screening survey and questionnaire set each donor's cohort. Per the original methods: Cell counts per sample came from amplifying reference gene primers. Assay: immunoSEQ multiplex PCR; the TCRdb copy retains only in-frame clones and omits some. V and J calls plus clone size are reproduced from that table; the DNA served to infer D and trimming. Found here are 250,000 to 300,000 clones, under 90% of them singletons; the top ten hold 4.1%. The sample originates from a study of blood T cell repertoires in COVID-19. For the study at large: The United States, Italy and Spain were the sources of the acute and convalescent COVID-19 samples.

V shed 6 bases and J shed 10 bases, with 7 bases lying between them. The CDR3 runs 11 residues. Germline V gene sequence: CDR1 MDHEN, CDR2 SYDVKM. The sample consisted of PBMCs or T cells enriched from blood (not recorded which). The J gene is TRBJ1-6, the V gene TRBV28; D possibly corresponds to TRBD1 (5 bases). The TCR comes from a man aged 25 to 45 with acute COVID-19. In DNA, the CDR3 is TGTGCCAGCAGGGAGGGGTCACCCCTCCACTTT. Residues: CASREGSPLHF.